The clone carrying this T cell receptor beta chain has at least ten counts. Antigen specificity is unknown. MiXCR, run by TCRdb on the 5' RACE reads, gives a single entry per CDR3 protein. The sample holds around 100,000 distinct CDR3 sequences, 5.9% seen once. The data derive from a study of identical twins. General study findings and limits: Abundant cord blood beta clonotypes carried fewer insertions; memory repertoires showed none.

Germline V gene sequence: CDR1 LGHDT, CDR2 YNNKEL (reference sequence). This CDR3 has 16 residues. The germline V and J ends were trimmed by 0 bases and 2 bases, with 10 bases remaining between them. Sequencing was performed on memory T cells sorted from blood. The source of this sequence is a woman aged 45-65 years in good health. This chain uses TRBV3-1 with TRBJ2-2; D call uncertain. DNA for the CDR3: TGTGCCAGCAGCCAAGACGTGTTCGAAAACACCGGGGAGCTGTTTTTT. Translated, it gives CASSQDVFENTGELFF.